This T cell receptor (beta chain) was captured in a study of blood T cell repertoires in COVID-19. Whole-study context: T cells, B-cell-depleted T cells, or PBMCs supplied cDNA or gDNA.

Produced via immunoSEQ multiplex PCR; TCRdb's table is partial and in-frame only. Of about 200,000 clones in the sample, around 82% are singletons; the top ten hold about 12%. Germline loops: CDR1 MDHEN, CDR2 SYDVKM. Between the trimmed V and J ends, which lost 10 bases and 1 base, there was a span of 13 bases. This CDR3 is built from 13 residues. Enrollees, roughly 18 to 89 years old, lived in 20 to 25 US areas. Two negative PCRs, clearance, or symptom resolution had been documented for recovered Cohort 3 donors. The source of this sequence is a man aged 40-49 years who had recovered from COVID-19. The chain combines TRBV28 with TRBJ1-2, with D possibly matching TRBD1 (6 bases). The sample comprised PBMCs or T cells enriched from blood (not recorded which). The CDR3 here is CATRTEYNYGYTF. The DNA of the CDR3 is TGTGCCACCCGGACAGAATATAACTATGGCTACACCTTC.